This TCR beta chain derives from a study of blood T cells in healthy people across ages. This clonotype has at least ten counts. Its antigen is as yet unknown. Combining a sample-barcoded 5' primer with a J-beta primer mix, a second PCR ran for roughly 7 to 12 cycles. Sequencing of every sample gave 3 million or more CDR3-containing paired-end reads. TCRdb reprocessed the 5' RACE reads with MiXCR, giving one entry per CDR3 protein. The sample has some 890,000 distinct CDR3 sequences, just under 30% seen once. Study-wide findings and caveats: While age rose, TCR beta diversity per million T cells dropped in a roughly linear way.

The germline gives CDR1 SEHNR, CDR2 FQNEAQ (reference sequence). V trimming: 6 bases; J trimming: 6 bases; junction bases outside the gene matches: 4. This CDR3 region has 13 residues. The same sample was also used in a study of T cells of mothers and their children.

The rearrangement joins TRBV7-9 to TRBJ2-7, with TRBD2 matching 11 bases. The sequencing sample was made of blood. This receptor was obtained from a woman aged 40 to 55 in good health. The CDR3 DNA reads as TGTGCCAGCAGTGATAGCGGGGGGGGCGAGCAGTACTTC. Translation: CASSDSGGGEQYF. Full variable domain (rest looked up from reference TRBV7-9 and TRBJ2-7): DTGVSQNPRHKITKRGQNVTFRCDPISEHNRLYWYRQTLGQGPEFLTYFQNEAQLEKSRLLSDRFSAERPKGSFSTLEIQRTEQGDSAMYLCASSDSGGGEQYFGPGTRLTVT.